This TCR beta chain was recorded in a study of T cells after yellow fever vaccination. Study findings and constraints: The CD4 and CD8 compartments had a small share of their clonotypes in common.

With 5 bases removed from V and 1 base from J, the gap between germline ends came to 10 bases. Germline V gene data show CDR1 as KGHDR and CDR2 as SFDVKD. The CDR3 length is 14 residues. A process of 5'RACE template switching, which added a universal primer site and UMIs, was used to make TCR cDNA. TCRdb re-derived calls from the 5' RACE reads in MiXCR, one entry per CDR3 protein. The data show 75,000 to 100,000 distinct CDR3 sequences, about 8.2% seen once. V gene TRBV24-1 combines with J gene TRBJ1-2, with unresolved D. The TCR was taken from a man between 18 and 35 years old who received the YFV17D yellow fever vaccine. Sequencing was performed on CD8+ T cells not binding an NS4B(214-222) dextramer, sorted from PBMCs, taken roughly 14 days after the first yellow fever vaccination. In DNA, the CDR3 is TGTGCCACCAGTGGTAGCTGGAATAACTATGGCTACACCTTC. Residues: CATSGSWNNYGYTF.